Shown below are 14 T cell receptor beta chains from a single sample sequenced in a study of T cell repertoires in cytomegalovirus infection. TCRdb fed the reads into MiXCR, producing one record per CDR3 protein. The sample lists under 800,000 distinct CDR3 sequences, 20% to 25% occurring once. What was sequenced was CD8+ T cells from PBMCs. Receptor source: a human donor in good health (CMV status not recorded). Some clones in this sample may be carry-over from other donors' samples.

With respect to this clonotype: A much larger clone lies one base from this, so it may be a read error. The V and J genes are TRBV7-6 and TRBJ2-7; TRBD2 is a possible D gene (6 bases). CDR3 length: 14 residues. The germline V gene encodes CDR1 SGHVS and CDR2 FNYEAQ. DNA of the CDR3: TGTGTCAGCAGCTTAGGAGGGGCGACCTACGAGCAGTACTTC. This gives the protein CVSSLGGATYEQYF.

V gene TRBV29-1 combines with J gene TRBJ2-1, with 11 bases identical to TRBD1. This CDR3 is 14 amino acids long. Germline CDR1 reads SQVTM; CDR2 reads ANQGSEA. V shed 3 bases and J 3 bases; nucleotides not matched to a gene: 1. In nucleotides, the CDR3 is TGCAGCGTTGAGGGGACAGGGGGCTACAATGAGCAGTTCTTC. This codes for CSVEGTGGYNEQFF.

Only a few counts were recorded for this clonotype. The J gene is TRBJ1-2, the V gene TRBV29-1; D is undetermined. From germline, CDR1 is SQVTM and CDR2 ANQGSEA. The germline V and J ends were trimmed by 7 bases and 5 bases, with 11 bases remaining between them. This CDR3 has 11 residues. The CDR3 protein is CSAWLVYGYTF. CDR3 DNA sequence: TGCAGCGCCTGGTTGGTGTATGGCTACACCTTC.

This clonotype was observed once. The chain is built from TRBV27 and TRBJ2-7, with TRBD1 matching over 9 bases. The CDR3 consists of 16 residues. Germline trimming cut 0 bases from V and 0 bases from J; bases unmatched to any gene: 3. Germline values: CDR1 MNHEY, CDR2 SMNVEV (reference sequence). CDR3 sequence (DNA): TGTGCCAGCAGTTTATCTGGGACAGGGTCCTCCTACGAGCAGTACGTC. It specifies CASSLSGTGSSYEQYV.

The genes are TRBV20-1 and TRBJ2-4; maybe TRBD2 (5 bases). There are 13 residues in the CDR3. Trimming removed 5 bases from V and 0 bases from J, with 8 bases in between. Germline lookup yields CDR1 DFQATT and CDR2 SNEGSKA (reference sequence). CDR3: CSALGLAKNIQYF. CDR3 DNA sequence: TGCAGTGCTCTCGGACTAGCCAAAAACATTCAGTACTTC.

A few counts support this clonotype. The genes are TRBV2 and TRBJ2-1, with D perhaps TRBD1 (6 bases). The V gene lost 4 bases and the J gene lost 10 bases, with 14 bases spanning the gap. Germline CDR1 SNHLY, CDR2 FYNNEI. This CDR3 is 13 amino acids long. This CDR3 is CASSGGTGTEQFF. The DNA for the CDR3 is TGTGCCAGCAGTGGCGGCACCGGGACAGAGCAGTTCTTC.

The chain uses TRBV28 and TRBJ2-1, with 11 bases identical to TRBD2. The germline gives CDR1 MDHEN, CDR2 SYDVKM. V shed 4 bases and J 4 bases; nucleotides not matched to a gene: 9. This CDR3 has 17 residues. The CDR3 protein is CASSYSLAGGGYNEQFF. DNA for the CDR3: TGTGCCAGCAGTTATTCTTTAGCGGGGGGGGGGTACAATGAGCAGTTCTTC.

This clonotype was recorded many times. This chain links TRBV7-9 with TRBJ1-2; D gene unclear. The germline V and J ends were trimmed by 7 bases and 4 bases, with 13 bases remaining between them. The CDR3 length is 13 residues. Germline CDR1 reads SEHNR; CDR2 reads FQNEAQ (reference sequence). The CDR3 bases are TGTGCCAGCACCCCCATCGAGGCCTATGGCTACACCTTC. This encodes CASTPIEAYGYTF. Using reference TRBV7-9 and TRBJ1-2 for the parts outside the CDR3, the full variable domain is DTGVSQNPRHKITKRGQNVTFRCDPISEHNRLYWYRQTLGQGPEFLTYFQNEAQLEKSRLLSDRFSAERPKGSFSTLEIQRTEQGDSAMYLCASTPIEAYGYTFGSGTRLTVV.

V is TRBV6-6 and J is TRBJ2-3; possibly TRBD1 for D (6 bases). CDR1 and CDR2 from the germline V gene are MNHNY and SVGAGI (reference sequence). This CDR3 spans 14 amino acids. The V and J ends lost 2 bases and 9 bases respectively, with 15 bases between them. CDR3 amino acids: CASSYTTGSDTQYF. The CDR3, as DNA: TGTGCCAGCAGTTACACGACAGGTTCCGACACGCAGTATTTT.

There are a few counts of this clonotype. The chain joins TRBV9 to TRBJ1-2; TRBD1 aligns across 9 bases. Unmatched junction bases numbered 24, after V lost 4 bases and J lost 5 bases. The CDR3 consists of 20 residues. Germline CDR1 and CDR2: SGDLS and YYNGEE. CDR3 DNA: TGTGCCAGCAGCCTCCGGGACAGGGTCGATTCGCCGACTGCCAATTATGGCTACACCTTC. Encoded protein: CASSLRDRVDSPTANYGYTF.

The chain uses TRBV27 and TRBJ1-1, with D possibly TRBD1 on 5 matching bases. The germline gives CDR1 MNHEY, CDR2 SMNVEV (reference sequence). V lost 7 bases and J lost 8, with 14 bases in between. CDR3 length: 12 residues. The CDR3 spells CASKRGFGEAFF. The CDR3 DNA reads as TGTGCCAGCAAGCGGGGGTTTGGCGAAGCTTTCTTT.

The V gene is TRBV7-9, the J gene TRBJ1-4; D gene ambiguous. Trimming left V 4 bases short and J 5 bases short, with 5 bases between. CDR1 and CDR2 (germline): SEHNR, FQNEAQ (reference sequence). CDR3 size: 12 residues. CDR3 sequence reads: CASSSQNEKLFF. In nucleotides, the CDR3 is TGTGCCAGCAGCTCGCAGAATGAAAAACTGTTTTTT. The variable domain in full, with the rest retrieved from reference TRBV7-9 and TRBJ1-4, is DTGVSQNPRHKITKRGQNVTFRCDPISEHNRLYWYRQTLGQGPEFLTYFQNEAQLEKSRLLSDRFSAERPKGSFSTLEIQRTEQGDSAMYLCASSSQNEKLFFGSGTQLSVL.

This clonotype was detected only a few times. This chain joins TRBV6-5 and TRBJ1-2; D is undetermined. CDR3 length: 14 residues. Trimming stripped 0 bases from V and 0 bases from J, with 5 bases between. Germline CDR1 reads MNHEY; CDR2 reads SVGAGI. The DNA of the CDR3 is TGTGCCAGCAGTTACTCGCCCGCTAACTATGGCTACACCTTC. Translated: CASSYSPANYGYTF.

This chain links TRBV7-3 with TRBJ1-1; D remains ambiguous. With 1 base removed from V and 4 bases from J, the gap between germline ends came to 16 bases. The CDR3 has 16 amino acids. Germline V lookup: CDR1 SGHTA, CDR2 FQGTGA. CDR3 residues: CASSLKRSGPGTEAFF. The DNA for the CDR3 is TGTGCCAGCAGCTTAAAGAGGTCCGGTCCAGGCACTGAAGCTTTCTTT.